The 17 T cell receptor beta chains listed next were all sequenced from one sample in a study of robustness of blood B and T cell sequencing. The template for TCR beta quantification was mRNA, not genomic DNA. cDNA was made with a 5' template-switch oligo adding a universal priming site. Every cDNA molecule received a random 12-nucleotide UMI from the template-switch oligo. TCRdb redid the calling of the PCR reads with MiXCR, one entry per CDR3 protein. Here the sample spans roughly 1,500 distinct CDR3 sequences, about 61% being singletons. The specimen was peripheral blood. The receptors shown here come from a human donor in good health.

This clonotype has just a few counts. The CDR3 sequence: CAWSQQQGEVSPLHF. CDR3 nucleotide sequence: TGTGCCTGGAGTCAACAACAGGGAGAGGTTTCACCCCTCCACTTT. The chain recombines TRBV30 with TRBJ1-6; possibly TRBD1 for D (6 bases). Germline assignment: CDR1 GTSNPN and CDR2 SVGIG (reference sequence). V was pared by 2 bases and J by 9 bases, with 17 bases between. CDR3 length equals 15 residues.

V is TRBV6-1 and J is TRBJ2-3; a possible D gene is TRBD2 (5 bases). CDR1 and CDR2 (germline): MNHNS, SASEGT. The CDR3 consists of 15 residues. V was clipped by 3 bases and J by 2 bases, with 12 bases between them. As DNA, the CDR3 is TGTGCCAGCAGTGACGGCGGGTTCGACACAGATACGCAGTATTTT. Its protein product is CASSDGGFDTDTQYF.

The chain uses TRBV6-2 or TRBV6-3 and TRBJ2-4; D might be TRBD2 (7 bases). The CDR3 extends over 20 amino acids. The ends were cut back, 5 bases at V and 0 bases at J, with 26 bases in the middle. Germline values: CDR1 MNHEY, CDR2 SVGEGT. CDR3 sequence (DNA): TGTGCCAGCAGTAGGGTCCCTTCGGGGGGCCAGACCCTAGCCAAAAACATTCAGTACTTC. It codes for CASSRVPSGGQTLAKNIQYF.

CDR3 amino acids: CAWNRGTNEKLFF. The CDR3 region has the DNA TGTGCCTGGAACAGGGGGACTAATGAAAAACTGTTTTTT. The genes are TRBV30 and TRBJ1-4; 8 bases map to TRBD1. In germline, CDR1 is GTSNPN, CDR2 SVGIG (reference sequence). Trimming at V came to 4 bases and at J to 2 bases, leaving 0 bases not matched to a gene. This CDR3 has 13 residues.

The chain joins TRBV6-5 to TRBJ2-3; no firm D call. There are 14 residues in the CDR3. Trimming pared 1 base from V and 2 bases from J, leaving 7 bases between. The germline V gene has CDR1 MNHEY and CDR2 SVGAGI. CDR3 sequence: CASSYLGDTDTQYF. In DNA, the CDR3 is TGTGCCAGCAGTTACTTAGGAGACACAGATACGCAGTATTTT.

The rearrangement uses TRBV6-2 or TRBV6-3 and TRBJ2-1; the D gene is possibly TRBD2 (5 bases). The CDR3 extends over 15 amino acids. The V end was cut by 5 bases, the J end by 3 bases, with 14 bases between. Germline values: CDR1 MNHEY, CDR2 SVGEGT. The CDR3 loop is CASSAGESNYNEQFF. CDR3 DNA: TGTGCCAGCAGTGCCGGGGAATCCAACTACAATGAGCAGTTCTTC.

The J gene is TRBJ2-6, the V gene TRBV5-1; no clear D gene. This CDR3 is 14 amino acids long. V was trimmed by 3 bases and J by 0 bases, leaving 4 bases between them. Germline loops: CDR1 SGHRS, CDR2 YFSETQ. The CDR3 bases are TGCGCCAGCAGCTCGGCCTCTGGGGCCAACGTCCTGACTTTC. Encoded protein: CASSSASGANVLTF.

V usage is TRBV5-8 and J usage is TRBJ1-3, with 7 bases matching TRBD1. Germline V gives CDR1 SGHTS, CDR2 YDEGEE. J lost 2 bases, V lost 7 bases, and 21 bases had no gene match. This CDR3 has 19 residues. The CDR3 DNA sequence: TGTGCCAGCGGCCCTCCTGGGCTCCGACAGGGCCCCGCTGGAAACACCATATATTTT. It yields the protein CASGPPGLRQGPAGNTIYF. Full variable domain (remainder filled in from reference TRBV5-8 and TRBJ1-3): EAGVTQSPTHLIKTRGQQATLRCSPISGHTSVYWYQQALGLGLQFLLWYDEGEERNRGNFPPRFSGRQFPNYSSELNVNALELEDSALYLCASGPPGLRQGPAGNTIYFGEGSWLTVV.

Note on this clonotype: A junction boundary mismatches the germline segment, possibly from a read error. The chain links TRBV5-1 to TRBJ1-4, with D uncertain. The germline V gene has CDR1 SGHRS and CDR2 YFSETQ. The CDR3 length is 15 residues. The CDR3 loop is CASRLGPATNEKLFF. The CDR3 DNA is TGCGCCAGCAGGTTGGGTCCTGCAACTAATGAAAAACTGTTTTTT.

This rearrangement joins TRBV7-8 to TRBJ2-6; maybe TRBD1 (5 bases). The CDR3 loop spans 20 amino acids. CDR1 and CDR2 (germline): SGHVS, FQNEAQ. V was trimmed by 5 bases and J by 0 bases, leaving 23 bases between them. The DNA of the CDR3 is TGTGCCAGCAGCCTCGAAGGGTTAGGACACCCTTTCTCTGGGGCCAACGTCCTGACTTTC. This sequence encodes CASSLEGLGHPFSGANVLTF.

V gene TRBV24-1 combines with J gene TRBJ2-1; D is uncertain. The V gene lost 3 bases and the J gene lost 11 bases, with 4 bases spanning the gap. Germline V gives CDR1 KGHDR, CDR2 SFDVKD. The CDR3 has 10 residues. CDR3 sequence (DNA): TGTGCCACCAGTGATGGGAAGCAGTTCTTC. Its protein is CATSDGKQFF.

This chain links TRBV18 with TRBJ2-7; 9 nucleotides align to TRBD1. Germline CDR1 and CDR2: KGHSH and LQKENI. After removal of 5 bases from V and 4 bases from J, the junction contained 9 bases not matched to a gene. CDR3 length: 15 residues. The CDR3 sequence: CASSYTSGQGYEQYF. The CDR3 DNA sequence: TGTGCCAGCTCATACACCTCGGGACAGGGTTACGAGCAGTACTTC. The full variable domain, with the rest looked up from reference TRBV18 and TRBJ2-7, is NAGVMQNPRHLVRRRGQEARLRCSPMKGHSHVYWYRQLPEEGLKFMVYLQKENIIDESGMPKERFSAEFPKEGPSILRIQQVVRGDSAAYFCASSYTSGQGYEQYFGPGTRLTVT.

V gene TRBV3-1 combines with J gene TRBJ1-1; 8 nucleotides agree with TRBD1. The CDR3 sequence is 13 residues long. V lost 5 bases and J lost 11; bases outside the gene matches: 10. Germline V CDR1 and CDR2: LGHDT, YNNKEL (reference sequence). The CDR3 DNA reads TGTGCCAGCAGCACTGGACAGGGCCGGGAGGCTTTCTTT. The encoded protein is CASSTGQGREAFF.

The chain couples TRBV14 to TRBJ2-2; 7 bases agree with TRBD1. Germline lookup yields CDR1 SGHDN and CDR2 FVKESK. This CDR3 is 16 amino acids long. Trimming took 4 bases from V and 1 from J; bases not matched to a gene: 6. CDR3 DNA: TGTGCCAGCAGCCCGGAGACAGGGAGGAACACCGGGGAGCTGTTTTTT. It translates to CASSPETGRNTGELFF.

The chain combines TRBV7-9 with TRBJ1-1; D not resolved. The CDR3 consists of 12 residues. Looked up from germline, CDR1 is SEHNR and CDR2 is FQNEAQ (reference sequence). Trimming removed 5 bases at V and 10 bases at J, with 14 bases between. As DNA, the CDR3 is TGTGCCAGCAGCCCCGGACCTTTAGGAGCTTTCTTT. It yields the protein CASSPGPLGAFF.

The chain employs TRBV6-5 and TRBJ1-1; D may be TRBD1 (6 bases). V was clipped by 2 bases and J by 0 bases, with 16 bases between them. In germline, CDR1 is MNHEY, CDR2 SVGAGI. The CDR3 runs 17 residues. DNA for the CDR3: TGTGCCAGCAGTTACGCGCGAGGGGGGGGAATGAACACTGAAGCTTTCTTT. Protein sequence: CASSYARGGGMNTEAFF.

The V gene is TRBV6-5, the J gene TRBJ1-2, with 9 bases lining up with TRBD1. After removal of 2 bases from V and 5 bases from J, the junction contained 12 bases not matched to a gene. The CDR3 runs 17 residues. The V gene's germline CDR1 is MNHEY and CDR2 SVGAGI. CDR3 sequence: CASSYSEGQGFNYGYTF. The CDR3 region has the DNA TGTGCCAGCAGTTACAGTGAGGGACAGGGTTTCAATTATGGCTACACCTTC.